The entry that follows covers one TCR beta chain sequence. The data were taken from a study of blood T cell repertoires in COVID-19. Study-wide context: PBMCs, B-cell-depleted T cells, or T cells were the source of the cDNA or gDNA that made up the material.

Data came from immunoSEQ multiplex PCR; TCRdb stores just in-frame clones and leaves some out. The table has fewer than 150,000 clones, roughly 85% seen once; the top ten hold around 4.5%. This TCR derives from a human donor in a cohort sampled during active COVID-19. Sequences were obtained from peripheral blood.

The CDR3 is CASSRDRGMGGYTF. CDR3 coding DNA: TGTGCCAGCAGCCGGGACAGGGGAATGGGTGGCTACACCTTC. The rearrangement uses TRBV3-1 (or the pseudogene TRBV3-2) and TRBJ1-2, with 10 bases lining up with TRBD1. The CDR3 runs 14 residues. The V gene end was trimmed by 4 bases and the J gene end by 7 bases; junction bases not matched to a gene: 6. The germline V gene has CDR1 LGHDT and CDR2 YNNKEL (reference sequence).